This record looks at one T cell receptor beta chain sequence and its context. The data belong to a study of cytomegalovirus exposure and HLA in healthy donors. PCR employed 60 Vbeta and 13 Jbeta primers. TCRdb keeps only in-frame clones here, not all; method: immunoSEQ multiplex PCR. The sample carries 150,000 to 200,000 clones, 70% to 80% recorded once. CDR1 and CDR2 from the germline V gene are SNHLY and FYNNEI. The CDR3 spans 15 residues. Trimming took 1 base from V and 6 from J, leaving 12 bases between them. This chain joins TRBV2 and TRBJ2-2; tentative D call: TRBD1 (5 bases). This clonotype originated in a woman between 50 and 59 years old in good health and CMV-seronegative. The sequenced sample was PBMCs. For the CDR3, the DNA is TGTGCCAGCAGTGAAGTTGGTAGGGGATCCGGGGAGCTGTTTTTT. Its translation: CASSEVGRGSGELFF.